These 7 T cell receptor beta chains came from one sample sequenced in a study of blood T cell repertoires in COVID-19. Sequencing was performed with immunoSEQ multiplex PCR; in TCRdb, only in-frame clones are kept and a portion is missing. The table lists about 48,000 clones, 86% of them singletons. Sequenced: PBMCs or T cells enriched from blood (not recorded which). These receptor sequences come from a woman aged 45 to 65 who had recovered from COVID-19.

The gene calls are TRBV4-2 and TRBJ2-6; 9 bases fit TRBD1. Trimming took 3 bases from V and 1 from J; bases not matched to a gene: 10. The CDR3 extends over 19 amino acids. Per the germline V gene, CDR1 is LGHNA and CDR2 is YNFKEQ. CDR3: CASSQVSGTGISGANVLTF. CDR3 nucleotide sequence: TGTGCCAGCAGCCAGGTTTCCGGGACAGGGATATCTGGGGCCAACGTCCTGACTTTC.

This clone was counted once. The genes are TRBV5-1 and TRBJ2-7, with 9 positions matching TRBD2. The junction had 9 bases not matched to a gene; V was cut back by 4 bases and J by 4 bases. The CDR3 covers 15 residues. Germline V gene data show CDR1 as SGHRS and CDR2 as YFSETQ. As DNA, the CDR3 is TGCGCCAGCAGCCCTAGCGGGGCCGCCCTATACGAGCAGTACTTC. Translation gives CASSPSGAALYEQYF.

CDR3 in amino acids: CASSIDRQGIGYTF. The CDR3 region has the DNA TGTGCCAGTAGTATAGATCGACAGGGGATTGGCTACACCTTC. The rearrangement uses TRBV19 and TRBJ1-2; 8 nucleotides agree with TRBD1. Germline V gives CDR1 LNHDA, CDR2 SQIVND (reference sequence). With 0 bases clipped from V and 7 bases from J, the junction kept 4 bases outside the gene matches. The CDR3 covers 14 residues.

Written as DNA, the CDR3 is TGTGCCAGCAGGGAGGGACTAAACCAGCCCCAGCATTTT. This codes for CASREGLNQPQHF. V usage is TRBV6-5 and J usage is TRBJ1-5, with a possible D match to TRBD1 (5 bases). CDR1 is MNHEY and CDR2 is SVGAGI in the germline V gene. This CDR3 has 13 residues. Deletions cut 6 bases from V and 7 bases from J, with 13 bases between.

The chain links TRBV6-5 to TRBJ2-5; 9 bases are shared with TRBD2. Trimming took 0 bases from V and 1 from J; bases not matched to a gene: 0. This CDR3 contains 15 residues. Germline CDR1 MNHEY, CDR2 SVGAGI. The CDR3 reads CASSYSSGGQETQYF. CDR3 coding DNA: TGTGCCAGCAGTTACTCTAGCGGGGGCCAAGAGACCCAGTACTTC.

The chain joins TRBV7-4 to TRBJ2-7, with 7 bases matching TRBD2. This CDR3 spans 18 amino acids. V trimming: 5 bases; J trimming: 7 bases; junction bases outside the gene matches: 23. CDR1 is SGHVT and CDR2 is SQSDAQ in the germline V gene. The CDR3 DNA reads as TGTGCCAGCAGCCAACGGGGCGGGAGTAATTTCGGAGTTGAAGAGCAGTACTTC. Protein sequence: CASSQRGGSNFGVEEQYF. Looking up the rest from reference TRBV7-4 and TRBJ2-7 gives the full variable domain: GAGVSQSPRYKVAKRGRDVALRCDSISGHVTLYWYRQTLGQGSEVLTYSQSDAQRDKSGRPSGRFSAERPERSVSTLKIQRTEQGDSAVYLCASSQRGGSNFGVEEQYFGPGTRLTVT.

This clone was detected only once. One end of the junction fails to match germline, which may point to a read error. The J gene is TRBJ2-5, the V gene TRBV28; 9 bases fit TRBD1. Germline V gene data show CDR1 as MDHEN and CDR2 as SYDVKM. The CDR3 totals 16 residues. The CDR3: CASTYRGRSGAETQYF. The CDR3, as DNA: TGTGCGAGCACATACAGGGGGCGAAGCGGGGCGGAGACCCAGTACTTC.